The next 22 T cell receptor beta chains were all read from a single sample in a study of CD8+ T cells in alopecia areata. Sequencing relied on a cDNA template that was reverse transcribed from extracted RNA. The data were produced by immunoSEQ multiplex PCR, yet TCRdb's version contains in-frame clones alone and is incomplete. The sample comprises around 300,000 clones, 60% of which are singletons, and around 0.92% rests with the top ten. Described treatment: oral pan-JAK inhibitor, 5-10 mg twice daily. The sequences come from CD4+ T cells sorted from blood, collected at week 52, from a patient treated with tofacitinib. Receptors originate from a human donor with alopecia areata.

This chain connects TRBV7-9 to TRBJ1-6, with 9 bases fitting TRBD1. V shed 0 bases, J shed 9 bases, and the junction held 0 bases outside the gene matches. This CDR3 is built from 14 residues. From germline, CDR1 is SEHNR and CDR2 FQNEAQ (reference sequence). CDR3 region: CASSLATGGSPLHF. CDR3 nucleotide sequence: TGTGCCAGCAGCTTAGCGACAGGGGGTTCACCCCTCCACTTT.

CDR3 nucleotides: TGTGCCAGCAGTTACACCAGGGGGAACACCGGGGAGCTGTTTTTT. Protein product: CASSYTRGNTGELFF. The gene calls are TRBV6-5 and TRBJ2-2, with D possibly matching TRBD1 (6 bases). The V gene lost 2 bases and the J gene lost 1 base, with 8 bases spanning the gap. CDR1 and CDR2 from the germline V gene are MNHEY and SVGAGI. The CDR3 extends over 15 amino acids.

The V and J genes are TRBV10-3 and TRBJ1-6; D remains unclear. V was cut by 3 bases and J by 12 bases, with 9 bases left in between. The CDR3 spans 12 residues. Looked up from germline, CDR1 is ENHRY and CDR2 is SYGVKD. For the CDR3, the DNA is TGTGCCATCAGTGACGGAGAACTACCCCTCCACTTT. Translated, it gives CAISDGELPLHF.

The rearrangement links TRBV29-1 to TRBJ1-1; 7 bases are a match to TRBD1. V was clipped by 2 bases and J by 8 bases; unmatched bases: 2. The CDR3 is 11 residues long. Per germline, CDR1 SQVTM and CDR2 ANQGSEA. As DNA, the CDR3 is TGCAGCGTTGAACCGGGACAGGAAGCTTTCTTT. Translation gives CSVEPGQEAFF.

This sequence joins TRBV29-1 and TRBJ1-6; D call uncertain. The ends were cut back, 4 bases at V and 6 bases at J, with 10 bases in the middle. CDR3 length equals 13 residues. Germline assignment: CDR1 SQVTM and CDR2 ANQGSEA. The CDR3 DNA reads TGCAGCGTTGCGATCGGGAGTAATTCACCCCTCCACTTT. Encoded protein: CSVAIGSNSPLHF.

This clone was detected a few times. The chain's CDR3 is CASSKWGRTQYF. The CDR3 DNA sequence: TGTGCCAGCAGCAAGTGGGGTCGGACCCAGTACTTC. The J gene is TRBJ2-5, the V gene TRBV14, with unresolved D. Looked up from germline, CDR1 is SGHDN and CDR2 is FVKESK. The CDR3 covers 12 residues. V gave up 5 bases and J gave up 7 bases, with 11 bases separating them.

V usage is TRBV6-5 and J usage is TRBJ1-2, with TRBD1 identical over 7 bases. The germline V gene has CDR1 MNHEY and CDR2 SVGAGI. Trimming removed 7 bases from V and 7 bases from J; junction bases left unmatched: 9. CDR3 length: 13 amino acids. This CDR3 is CASMGRGISGYTF. CDR3 DNA sequence: TGTGCCAGCATGGGCAGGGGGATTTCTGGCTACACCTTC.

The chain employs TRBV23-1 and TRBJ2-7; TRBD1 is a possible D gene (5 bases). TRBV23-1 falls under the ORF class, with uncertain function. Deletions cut 2 bases from V and 4 bases from J, with 9 bases between. This CDR3 has 13 residues. The CDR3 DNA reads TGCGCCAGCAGTCAACGGCAGGGATACGAGCAGTACTTC. Translated: CASSQRQGYEQYF.

This clone was seen more than once but under ten times. The chain links TRBV30 to TRBJ1-5; D not resolved. The CDR3 runs 14 residues. Germline CDR1 and CDR2: GTSNPN and SVGIG (reference sequence). Trimming pared 0 bases from V and 0 bases from J, leaving 6 bases between. In DNA, the CDR3 is TGTGCCTGGAGTGTAACCGCTAGCAATCAGCCCCAGCATTTT. Its translation: CAWSVTASNQPQHF.

The chain links TRBV9 to TRBJ1-1, with D possibly being TRBD1 (5 bases). Germline assignment: CDR1 SGDLS and CDR2 YYNGEE. V dropped 0 bases and J dropped 2 bases, with 11 bases sitting between them. The CDR3 is 15 residues long. In DNA, the CDR3 is TGTGCCAGCAGCGTAGCCGGTCAGGGTAACACTGAAGCTTTCTTT. Protein product: CASSVAGQGNTEAFF.

This clone has only one observation. The rearrangement uses TRBV30 and TRBJ1-1; no clear D. Trimming left V 3 bases short and J 1 base short, with 15 bases between. The CDR3 is 15 amino acids. Germline lookup yields CDR1 GTSNPN and CDR2 SVGIG (reference sequence). The CDR3, as DNA: TGTGCCTGGAGGACCTCTGGAAGATCGAACACTGAAGCTTTCTTT. Its protein product is CAWRTSGRSNTEAFF. The full variable domain, completed using reference TRBV30 and TRBJ1-1, is SQTIHQWPATLVQPVGSPLSLECTVEGTSNPNLYWYRQAAGRGLQLLFYSVGIGQISSEVPQNLSASRPQDRQFILSSKKLLLSDSGFYLCAWRTSGRSNTEAFFGQGTRLTVV.

The chain recombines TRBV2 with TRBJ2-1; 8 bases align to TRBD1. The V gene end was trimmed by 6 bases and the J gene end by 5 bases; junction bases not matched to a gene: 6. CDR1 and CDR2 from the germline V gene are SNHLY and FYNNEI. CDR3 length: 14 residues. This chain's CDR3 is CASSTDRGDNEQFF. DNA for the CDR3: TGTGCCAGCAGCACTGACAGGGGCGACAATGAGCAGTTCTTC. The complete variable domain, with remaining parts taken from reference TRBV2 and TRBJ2-1, reads EPEVTQTPSHQVTQMGQEVILRCVPISNHLYFYWYRQILGQKVEFLVSFYNNEISEKSEIFDDQFSVERPDGSNFTLKIRSTKLEDSAMYFCASSTDRGDNEQFFGPGTRLTVL.

The CDR3 sequence is CASSPVRQDREMFF. CDR3 DNA sequence: TGTGCCAGCAGCCCCGTACGCCAGGACAGGGAAATGTTCTTC. The rearrangement links TRBV5-6 to TRBJ2-1; 8 nucleotides line up with TRBD1. Trimming cost V 4 bases and J 15 bases; bases outside gene matches: 15. CDR1 SGHDT and CDR2 YYEEEE come from the germline V gene. CDR3 size: 14 residues. Full variable domain (outside the CDR3, taken from reference TRBV5-6 and TRBJ2-1): DAGVTQSPTHLIKTRGQQVTLRCSPKSGHDTVSWYQQALGQGPQFIFQYYEEEERQRGNFPDRFSGHQFPNYSSELNVNALLLGDSALYLCASSPVRQDREMFFGPGTRLTVL.

The chain uses TRBV5-6 and TRBJ2-7; D is perhaps TRBD2 (5 bases). The CDR3 has 13 amino acids. V was shortened by 7 bases and J by 4 bases, with 15 bases between the two germline ends. CDR1 is SGHDT and CDR2 is YYEEEE in the germline V gene. The CDR3 coding sequence is TGTGCCAGCGAACGATCTCCGGGGTACGAGCAGTACTTC. Translating it yields CASERSPGYEQYF.

The gene calls are TRBV7-9 and TRBJ2-3, with a tentative D call TRBD2 (5 bases). Trimming removed 2 bases at V and 0 bases at J, with 9 bases between. Germline CDR1 is SEHNR and CDR2 is FQNEAQ (reference sequence). The CDR3 length is 15 residues. The CDR3 coding sequence is TGTGCCAGCAGCTTAAACAGCGGTAGCACAGATACGCAGTATTTT. Translated: CASSLNSGSTDTQYF. The full variable domain, in which reference TRBV7-9 and TRBJ2-3 provide the parts outside the CDR3, is DTGVSQNPRHKITKRGQNVTFRCDPISEHNRLYWYRQTLGQGPEFLTYFQNEAQLEKSRLLSDRFSAERPKGSFSTLEIQRTEQGDSAMYLCASSLNSGSTDTQYFGPGTRLTVL.

This chain links TRBV23-1 with TRBJ2-4; D ambiguous. TRBV23-1 qualifies as an ORF whose function is uncertain. The CDR3 loop spans 16 amino acids. With 0 bases removed from V and 1 base from J, the gap between germline ends came to 10 bases. This CDR3 is CASSQSFPRAKNIQYF. CDR3 nucleotide sequence: TGCGCCAGCAGTCAATCGTTCCCCCGGGCCAAAAACATTCAGTACTTC.

This chain connects TRBV30 to TRBJ1-6; TRBD1 is a possible D gene (5 bases). Between the trimmed V and J ends, which lost 3 bases and 6 bases, there was a span of 9 bases. CDR1 is GTSNPN and CDR2 is SVGIG in the germline V gene (reference sequence). This CDR3 is built from 13 residues. CDR3 loop: CAWSGRVNSPLHF. In DNA, the CDR3 is TGTGCCTGGAGCGGCAGGGTTAATTCACCCCTCCACTTT.

This clone was seen a few times. The rearrangement uses TRBV6-6 and TRBJ1-5; TRBD1 matches at 8 bases. The V gene's germline CDR1 is MNHNY and CDR2 SVGAGI (reference sequence). The junction had 4 bases not matched to a gene; V was cut back by 6 bases and J by 6 bases. CDR3 length: 13 residues. The CDR3 DNA reads as TGTGCCAGCAGATACGGACAGGGTCAGCCCCAGCATTTT. This sequence encodes CASRYGQGQPQHF.

This clone was observed a handful of times. This chain uses TRBV4-1 with TRBJ2-1; 8 nucleotides agree with TRBD2. CDR3 size: 14 residues. The germline V gene has CDR1 MGHRA and CDR2 YSYEKL. The V segment lost 3 bases and the J segment 7 bases; nucleotides outside the gene matches: 5. CDR3: CASSHPPGGNEQFF. CDR3 in DNA: TGCGCCAGCAGCCATCCCCCGGGGGGGAATGAGCAGTTCTTC.

This clone occurred a few times. The chain couples TRBV29-1 to TRBJ1-1; D remains ambiguous. Trimming stripped 5 bases from V and 3 bases from J, with 7 bases between. Germline V gene lookup returns CDR1 SQVTM and CDR2 ANQGSEA. This CDR3 spans 11 amino acids. The DNA for the CDR3 is TGCAGCGTTACTGGCGACACTGAAGCTTTCTTT. Translation: CSVTGDTEAFF.

This clone was seen a single time. The chain recombines TRBV27 with TRBJ2-5; D could derive from TRBD1 or TRBD2 (5 bases each). Trimming took 4 bases from V and 4 from J, leaving 10 bases between them. The CDR3 spans 13 residues. CDR1 is MNHEY and CDR2 is SMNVEV in the germline V gene (reference sequence). CDR3 DNA: TGTGCCAGCAGTTACTTGAGGGGAGAGACCCAGTACTTC. Translated: CASSYLRGETQYF.

Concerning this clone: The sample carries other DNA sequences with the same CDR3. V gene TRBV29-1 combines with J gene TRBJ2-5; D is perhaps TRBD2 (6 bases). The CDR3 spans 12 residues. V lost 6 bases, J lost 5 bases, and 13 bases lay in between. CDR1 and CDR2 (germline): SQVTM, ANQGSEA. The CDR3 here is CSVGTGGETQYF. Here the CDR3 DNA reads TGCAGCGTCGGGACTGGAGGGGAGACCCAGTACTTC.